The 5 T cell receptor beta chains below all came from one sample that was sequenced in a study of spatial heterogeneity in lung cancer. Sample time point: blood taken at disease recurrence. The authors sequenced whole RNA from tumor, nontumor lung or frozen PBMC without sorting. Via MiXCR, TCRdb re-called the 5' RACE reads, giving one row per CDR3 protein. This table has approximately 10,000 distinct CDR3 sequences, approximately 3.5% appearing once. The sample consisted of PBMCs, taken at recurrence. The receptors derive from a female donor with early-stage non-small cell lung cancer.

The sample holds many counts of this clonotype. This beta chain was picked up by a library intended for alpha chains and is off target, so its count carries little meaning. The chain employs TRBV28 and TRBJ2-7; 10 nucleotides align to TRBD1. The CDR3 contains 14 residues. CDR1 is MDHEN and CDR2 is SYDVKM in the germline V gene. V trimming: 2 bases; J trimming: 3 bases; junction bases outside the gene matches: 1. The CDR3 protein is CASSLDRGLYEQYF. The DNA for the CDR3 is TGTGCCAGCAGTTTAGACAGGGGGCTCTACGAGCAGTACTTC.

This clonotype was seen many times. This beta chain represents an off-target read in a library built for alpha chains; its size is of limited meaning. The chain has TRBV5-1 and TRBJ2-5; weak D call: TRBD2 (7 bases). Trimming pared 3 bases from V and 5 bases from J, leaving 17 bases between. Germline CDR1 reads SGHRS; CDR2 reads YFSETQ. The CDR3 is made up of 15 amino acids. The CDR3 sequence: CASSSSAGRGETQYF. The CDR3 DNA reads as TGCGCCAGCAGCTCGTCAGCGGGGAGGGGGGAGACCCAGTACTTC.

There are many counts of this clonotype. The size of this beta chain means little, since it is a stray read in a library made for alpha chains. The V gene is TRBV5-1, the J gene TRBJ2-1; 10 nucleotides line up with TRBD2. Trimming took 4 bases from V and 7 from J; bases not matched to a gene: 11. In germline, CDR1 is SGHRS, CDR2 YFSETQ. This CDR3 contains 16 residues. In nucleotides, the CDR3 is TGCGCCAGCAGCGACGAAGCTAGCGGGGGTTGGAATGAGCAGTTCTTC. Its translation is CASSDEASGGWNEQFF.

This clonotype came up many times. This beta chain was picked up by a library intended for alpha chains and is off target, so its count carries little meaning. The genes are TRBV7-2 and TRBJ2-5; D is unclear. Trimming removed 2 bases at V and 5 bases at J, with 9 bases between. The CDR3 is 13 residues long. The germline CDR1 and CDR2 sequences are SGHTA and FQGNSA. CDR3 sequence reads: CASSLSWAETQYF. In DNA, the CDR3 is TGTGCCAGCAGCTTATCATGGGCGGAGACCCAGTACTTC.

In this sample, this clonotype turned up many times. This beta chain came through as a stray read in a library set up for alpha chains, and its size says little. The V call is TRBV13, the J call TRBJ2-5, with D unresolved. Deletions cut 5 bases from V and 1 base from J, with 8 bases between. CDR3 size: 13 residues. Per germline, CDR1 PRHDT and CDR2 FYEKMQ (reference sequence). The CDR3 loop reads CASSPPLQETQYF. The CDR3 DNA reads TGTGCCAGCAGCCCCCCTCTCCAAGAGACCCAGTACTTC.